The rows below give T cell receptor beta chains drawn from one sample of a study of blood T cells in healthy people across ages. TCRdb re-analysed the 5' RACE reads in MiXCR, keeping a single row per CDR3 protein. This sample carries nearly 800,000 distinct CDR3 sequences, 25% of them seen once, and the ten largest clones take under 4.5%. This same sample was also part of a study on T cells of mothers and their children.

Sequenced input: blood. These receptors all come from a boy aged 5-17 years in good health. The CDR3 runs from the conserved cysteine through the conserved F or W. Each record gives: J gene, clone size, D gene, V gene, CDR3 DNA, CDR3 protein. The D gene is left open where the match is weak. Expanded clones get a size class; other rows say once, few or many, or leave the size out.

J gene: TRBJ2-1
clone size: -
D gene: -
V gene: TRBV7-2
CDR3 DNA: TGTGCCAGCAGCTTGCCAACCTACAATGAGCAGTTCTTC
CDR3 protein: CASSLPTYNEQFF

J gene: TRBJ2-7
clone size: few
D gene: -
V gene: TRBV6-5
CDR3 DNA: TGTGCCAGCAGTTACTCCAACGGGGCGGGTTACGAGCAGTACTTC
CDR3 protein: CASSYSNGAGYEQYF

J gene: TRBJ1-4
clone size: -
D gene: TRBD1
V gene: TRBV2
CDR3 DNA: TGTGCCAGCAAGCTCGGACAGGGGAATGAAAAACTGTTTTTT
CDR3 protein: CASKLGQGNEKLFF

J gene: TRBJ1-1
clone size: -
D gene: -
V gene: TRBV9
CDR3 DNA: TGTGCCAGCAGCGTAGACAGTGGCACTGAAGCTTTCTTT
CDR3 protein: CASSVDSGTEAFF

J gene: TRBJ2-3
clone size: -
D gene: -
V gene: TRBV9
CDR3 DNA: TGTGCCAGCAGCGTAGATGGGCTGAATACGCAGTATTTT
CDR3 protein: CASSVDGLNTQYF

J gene: TRBJ2-2
clone size: -
D gene: -
V gene: TRBV21-1
CDR3 DNA: TGTGCCAGCAGCAAAGCAGGGCAGCGGGAGAACACCGGGGAGCTGTTTTTT
CDR3 protein: CASSKAGQRENTGELFF

J gene: TRBJ2-1
clone size: -
D gene: -
V gene: TRBV4-3
CDR3 DNA: TGCGCCAGCAGCCAAGATTTGGGCCGCTCGTTGAGCTCCTACAATGAGCAGTTCTTC
CDR3 protein: CASSQDLGRSLSSYNEQFF

J gene: TRBJ2-7
clone size: -
D gene: -
V gene: TRBV20-1
CDR3 DNA: TGCAGTGCTCCCCTCGGCTACGAGCAGTACTTC
CDR3 protein: CSAPLGYEQYF

J gene: TRBJ1-5
clone size: few
D gene: -
V gene: TRBV7-8
CDR3 DNA: TGTGCCAGCAGCCCCTCTCTTGGACCGCCTAGCAATCAGCCCCAGCATTTT
CDR3 protein: CASSPSLGPPSNQPQHF

J gene: TRBJ2-7
clone size: few
D gene: -
V gene: TRBV15
CDR3 DNA: TGTGCCACCAGCAGAGAACGGACTCCCGCCTACGAGCAGTACTTC
CDR3 protein: CATSRERTPAYEQYF

J gene: TRBJ2-3
clone size: few
D gene: TRBD2
V gene: TRBV5-1
CDR3 DNA: TGCGCCAGCAGCTTACCTCGACTAGCGGGGGAGGATACGCAGTATTTT
CDR3 protein: CASSLPRLAGEDTQYF

J gene: TRBJ1-1
clone size: -
D gene: -
V gene: TRBV9
CDR3 DNA: TGTGCCAGCAGCCCAAACCCAGGGACATATAACACTGAAGCTTTCTTT
CDR3 protein: CASSPNPGTYNTEAFF

J gene: TRBJ1-2
clone size: -
D gene: -
V gene: TRBV18
CDR3 DNA: TGTGCCAGCTCACCAATCAGGGGCGCTGGCTACACCTTC
CDR3 protein: CASSPIRGAGYTF

J gene: TRBJ1-1
clone size: few
D gene: TRBD1
V gene: TRBV25-1
CDR3 DNA: TGTGCCAGCAGTTTGGGACAGGTGGCCACTGAAGCTTTCTTT
CDR3 protein: CASSLGQVATEAFF

J gene: TRBJ1-1
clone size: -
D gene: -
V gene: TRBV12-3/TRBV12-4
CDR3 DNA: TGTGCCAGCAGCCGGCCGGGGGGGCTGACTGAAGCTTTCTTT
CDR3 protein: CASSRPGGLTEAFF

J gene: TRBJ2-7
clone size: few
D gene: TRBD2
V gene: TRBV29-1
CDR3 DNA: TGCAGCGTGGTTAGCGGGACAAGCTCCTACGAGCAGTACTTC
CDR3 protein: CSVVSGTSSYEQYF

J gene: TRBJ2-7
clone size: -
D gene: -
V gene: TRBV11-2
CDR3 DNA: TGTGCCAGCAGCTTAATCCTCCAGTCCTACGAGCAGTACTTC
CDR3 protein: CASSLILQSYEQYF

J gene: TRBJ1-4
clone size: -
D gene: TRBD1
V gene: TRBV7-2
CDR3 DNA: TGTGCCAGCAGCTTAGAGGGGGCTCGGAATGAAAAACTGTTTTTT
CDR3 protein: CASSLEGARNEKLFF

J gene: TRBJ2-5
clone size: few
D gene: -
V gene: TRBV7-3
CDR3 DNA: TGTGCCAGCAGCGAATCCTCCGGGGGCGAGACCCAGTACTTC
CDR3 protein: CASSESSGGETQYF

J gene: TRBJ2-1
clone size: few
D gene: -
V gene: TRBV5-1
CDR3 DNA: TGCGCCAGCAGCTCGGGAGGGGGCTGCAATGAGCAGTTCTTC
CDR3 protein: CASSSGGGCNEQFF

J gene: TRBJ1-1
clone size: -
D gene: -
V gene: TRBV7-9
CDR3 DNA: TGTGCCAGCAGCTCCAGCGCCAGGGTTCTGGACACTGAAGCTTTCTTT
CDR3 protein: CASSSSARVLDTEAFF

J gene: TRBJ2-7
clone size: -
D gene: TRBD1
V gene: TRBV9
CDR3 DNA: TGTGCCCGGCAGGCATTCGGGACAGGGCTATACTACGAGCAGTACTTC
CDR3 protein: CARQAFGTGLYYEQYF

J gene: TRBJ2-7
clone size: -
D gene: -
V gene: TRBV7-9
CDR3 DNA: TGTGCCAGCAGCTTAGCGGGGATGCCGGGTTCGGTCGGGCAGTACTTC
CDR3 protein: CASSLAGMPGSVGQYF

J gene: TRBJ2-2
clone size: few
D gene: TRBD2
V gene: TRBV4-3
CDR3 DNA: TGCGCCAGCAGCCATCTAGCGGGAGAGGCTACCGGGGAGCTGTTTTTT
CDR3 protein: CASSHLAGEATGELFF

J gene: TRBJ2-1
clone size: -
D gene: -
V gene: TRBV20-1
CDR3 DNA: TGCAGTGCCGGGGATGAGCAGTTCTTC
CDR3 protein: CSAGDEQFF

J gene: TRBJ2-7
clone size: -
D gene: TRBD1
V gene: TRBV5-5
CDR3 DNA: TGTGCCAGCAGCTTGCCCGGGACAGCGGACTCCTACGAGCAGTACTTC
CDR3 protein: CASSLPGTADSYEQYF

J gene: TRBJ2-6
clone size: -
D gene: -
V gene: TRBV6-4
CDR3 DNA: TGTGCCAGCAGTGTCAGTCCAGTGTTAACTGGGGCCAACGTCCTGACTTTC
CDR3 protein: CASSVSPVLTGANVLTF

J gene: TRBJ2-1
clone size: -
D gene: -
V gene: TRBV12-3/TRBV12-4
CDR3 DNA: TGTGCCAGCAGTCCCCAGAAGTGGAATGAGCAGTTCTTC
CDR3 protein: CASSPQKWNEQFF

J gene: TRBJ2-4
clone size: -
D gene: -
V gene: TRBV5-1
CDR3 DNA: TGCGCCAGCAGCTTGTACGTTCTGACAGGCCGAAACATTCAGTACTTC
CDR3 protein: CASSLYVLTGRNIQYF

J gene: TRBJ2-7
clone size: -
D gene: -
V gene: TRBV6-1
CDR3 DNA: TGTGCCAGCAGTGAAGTTCAGAGCTACGAGCAGTACTTC
CDR3 protein: CASSEVQSYEQYF

J gene: TRBJ2-3
clone size: -
D gene: -
V gene: TRBV9
CDR3 DNA: TGTGCCAGCAGTGGGCTGTTTCTAGAGCCCCGACACACAGATACGCAGTATTTT
CDR3 protein: CASSGLFLEPRHTDTQYF

J gene: TRBJ1-2
clone size: once
D gene: -
V gene: TRBV7-6
CDR3 DNA: TGTGCCAGCAGCCTCACGACAGACCTCACTAACTATGGCTACACCTTC
CDR3 protein: CASSLTTDLTNYGYTF

J gene: TRBJ1-4
clone size: few
D gene: TRBD1
V gene: TRBV28
CDR3 DNA: TGTGCCAGCAGTCCTCCGACAGGGGGGAATGAAAAACTGTTTTTT
CDR3 protein: CASSPPTGGNEKLFF

J gene: TRBJ1-2
clone size: few
D gene: TRBD1
V gene: TRBV28
CDR3 DNA: TGTGCCGGCAGTTCGCCCCAGACAGGGAACTATGGCTACACCTTC
CDR3 protein: CAGSSPQTGNYGYTF

J gene: TRBJ2-7
clone size: -
D gene: TRBD2
V gene: TRBV13
CDR3 DNA: TGTGCCAGCAGCTTGTACAGCGGGAGTGGGGCCTACGAGCAGTACTTC
CDR3 protein: CASSLYSGSGAYEQYF

J gene: TRBJ1-1
clone size: -
D gene: -
V gene: TRBV9
CDR3 DNA: TGTGCCAGCAGTACACCACCCACTGAAGCTTTCTTT
CDR3 protein: CASSTPPTEAFF

J gene: TRBJ2-5
clone size: few
D gene: -
V gene: TRBV7-2
CDR3 DNA: TGTGCCAGCAGCACTCAACGGGCTCGGTTACTGAACCAAGAGACCCAGTACTTC
CDR3 protein: CASSTQRARLLNQETQYF

J gene: TRBJ1-2
clone size: -
D gene: -
V gene: TRBV28
CDR3 DNA: TGTGCCAGCAGTTCCCGCTTGGGCTACACCTTC
CDR3 protein: CASSSRLGYTF

J gene: TRBJ2-6
clone size: -
D gene: -
V gene: TRBV20-1
CDR3 DNA: TGCAGTGCTAGGGGGACCGCAGAATCTGGGGCCAACGTCCTGACTTTC
CDR3 protein: CSARGTAESGANVLTF

J gene: TRBJ2-3
clone size: few
D gene: TRBD2
V gene: TRBV6-2/TRBV6-3
CDR3 DNA: TGTGCCAGCAGTTACCCAAAACTAGCGGGGGACGGAACAGATACGCAGTATTTT
CDR3 protein: CASSYPKLAGDGTDTQYF

J gene: TRBJ2-1
clone size: few
D gene: -
V gene: TRBV11-3
CDR3 DNA: TGTGCCAGCAGCTTAGGCAGACTAACCTACAATGAGCAGTTCTTC
CDR3 protein: CASSLGRLTYNEQFF